The entry below gives a single T cell receptor (beta chain) sequence along with its context. Its antigen target is currently unknown. No much larger clone exists at a distance of one base, and base qualities are not known. CD8 naive samples consisted of CD45RO-negative cells that were positively selected for CCR7, yielding a CD45RA+CCR7+ population without TemRA cells. Healthy HIV-negative adults with no recently reported acute infections or vaccinations were included as donors. All donors were Caucasian adults living in Nashville, Tennessee, USA. Blood was collected by leukapheresis, and PBMCs were isolated by Ficoll-Histopaque density gradient centrifugation and then cryopreserved in liquid nitrogen vapor phase. Analytical flow cytometry was used to check the purity and quantity of each magnetically sorted T cell population. Each sorted fraction had its genomic DNA isolated and then quantified by UV absorbance on a Nanodrop 2000c.

Using the deep immunoSEQ assay, TCR CDR3 regions were amplified from genomic DNA by multiplex PCR. For each cell subset, the extracted genomic DNA was distributed evenly across all wells of several immunoSEQ 96-well plates, and each plate served as one replicate. For sorted subsets, each replicate PCR was loaded with about 0.2 ug genomic DNA, equivalent to 32,000 or so T cell genomes. Purified libraries were quantified with a Qubit 3.0 fluorometer, sized on a Bioanalyzer 2100, and re-quantified with the KAPA Library Quantification kit. Every immunoSEQ 96-well plate was sequenced on a dedicated single-read 150-cycle Illumina NextSeq 550 flow cell. The paper's processing steps were these. Because the immunoSEQ output held only junctional sequences and lacked quality scores, the filtering could not match the filtering applied to full-length reads. To assign V/J genes and CDR3, sequences were annotated against IMGT germline references using PyIR, a Python wrapper for IgBLAST v1.9. Any read was removed if the V/J assignment was weak (E-value above 1e-6), the CDR3 was missing, or the read contained stop codons, out-of-frame junctions, or ambiguous translated residues. V3J clonotypes were defined as sequences sharing an identical inferred V gene, J gene, and CDR3 amino acid sequence. Percentage overlap between repertoires was computed as shared unique clonotypes divided by the size of the smaller repertoire. Richness of each repertoire was evaluated using RTK rarefaction, the Chao1 estimator, and Recon v2.1 estimates of unobserved clonotypes. Generation probabilities were computed with OLGA for all TCRbeta clonotypes obtained by the gDNA method from several donors. TCRdb mirrors the immuneACCESS table, restricted to in-frame sequences. Some clones are absent from its copies; in checked studies, under half trace to an unresolved V gene, and the reason for the others is unknown. That table is the source of V, J and clone size, and D and trimming were worked out from the DNA. Counted in this sample were about 610,000 clones; 90% to 97% of them appeared once. Approximately 0.12% of the sample comes from the top ten.

This sample was included in a study of shared clonotypes between healthy human individuals (dated by TCRdb to 2020 to 2022). Background on the whole study: The cohort included three men and a couple of women between 18 and 49 years of age. For each donor, three plates each were used for CD4 naive and CD4 memory, two plates were used for CD8 naive, and one plate was used for CD8 memory. To estimate repertoire size and how much clonotype sharing occurs between individuals, the study deeply sequenced the blood TCR repertoires of five healthy adults. To increase sequencing depth and limit assay-specific biases, different laboratories used diverse techniques to prepare libraries and sequence TCR repertoires. Per donor, leukapheresis produced somewhere between about 0.94 and 9.5 billion PBMCs.

Study-wide findings and limitations: The genetic and exposure-history diversity represented was limited by the small number of donors. Sampling was limited to blood, and TCR repertoires in tissue likely differ from TCR repertoires in blood. Estimated clonotype richness was generally larger for naive than for memory subsets. Rarefaction of sorted-subset datasets indicated incomplete sequencing despite the large sequencing depth. Roughly 5% of naive CD4, more than 3% of naive CD8, about 2.1% of memory CD4, and less than 0.45% of memory CD8 clonotypes were shared across a few donors. Higher generation probabilities were observed for clonotypes shared by all four sorted-subset donors than for non-shared clonotypes. Pairwise subsampling indicated that sequencing depth was expected to affect the degree of clonotype sharing among donors.

CDR1 MNHNS and CDR2 SASEGT are derived from the germline V gene. The trim is 2 bases for V and 4 bases for J, with a gap of 11 bases between the germline ends. From the cysteine through the phenylalanine, the CDR3 covers 14 amino acids. Here the CDR3 DNA is all that survives: 42 bases in frame from base 1. The clonotype originates from a woman aged 25 to 45 in good health. The sequenced material came from naive CD8+ T cells sorted from blood. In the paper's terms, the cell subset or site label means: CD45RA+CCR7+. The chain was built from TRBV6-1 and TRBJ1-2, and the D gene may be TRBD1, 5 bases matching. CDR3 reads: CASSEWDGPYGYTF. The DNA is TGTGCCAGCAGTGAATGGGACGGTCCCTATGGCTACACCTTC.